The rows below give T cell receptor beta chains drawn from one sample of a study of blood T cell repertoires in COVID-19. Sequenced by immunoSEQ multiplex PCR; TCRdb stores in-frame clones only, minus some. Of approximately 380,000 clones in the sample, more than 75% were seen once. Sequencing was performed on PBMCs or T cells enriched from blood (not recorded which). The receptors here all came from a woman aged 18-29 years who had recovered from COVID-19. CDR3s include the opening cysteine and the closing phenylalanine or tryptophan. D genes are given only for firm matches. A clone size is listed for some rows: how often the clone was seen (once, few, many), or a class if it is expanded.

-	TRBJ1-2	TRBV28	-	TGTGCCAGCAGGGCGCAGGGTCCCCGGGGCTACACCTTC	CASRAQGPRGYTF
-	TRBJ1-5	TRBV5-4	once	TGTGCCAGCAGCCCGGGACTGGGAGTGCCCCAGCATTTT	CASSPGLGVPQHF
-	TRBJ2-7	TRBV18	-	TGTGCCAGCTCACCAAGGGGGGGTATATCCTACGAGCAGTACTTC	CASSPRGGISYEQYF
TRBD2	TRBJ2-3	TRBV27	-	TGTGCCACCACGCAGGGGCGGGGGGGCACAGATACGCAGTATTTT	CATTQGRGGTDTQYF
TRBD2	TRBJ2-1	TRBV10-3	-	TGTGCCATCAGTGAGTCGAAAGGACTAGCGGGGGGGCCGAATGAGCAGTTCTTC	CAISESKGLAGGPNEQFF
-	TRBJ1-2	TRBV7-8	-	TGTGCCAGCAGCTTAAGCTCAGGGAACTATGGCTACACCTTC	CASSLSSGNYGYTF
-	TRBJ2-7	TRBV18	once	TGTGCCAGCTCCCGGGCCGAGGGACTCACCTACGAGCAGTACTTC	CASSRAEGLTYEQYF
TRBD2	TRBJ2-7	TRBV9	-	TGTGCCAGCAGCCGGGGGGGACTAGCGGTTTCCTACGAGCAGTACTTC	CASSRGGLAVSYEQYF
TRBD1	TRBJ1-4	TRBV5-5	few	TGTGCCAGCAGCGGACAGGGGGCGGAAAAACTGTTTTTT	CASSGQGAEKLFF
-	TRBJ2-5	TRBV5-1	-	TGCGCCAGCAGCTTGGTCGGCGGATCCGGTGTAGGAGAGACCCAGTACTTC	CASSLVGGSGVGETQYF
-	TRBJ2-1	TRBV27	-	TGTGCCAGCAGTTTAGGAGGGTACAATGAGCAGTTCTTC	CASSLGGYNEQFF
TRBD1	TRBJ1-6	TRBV18	-	TGTGCCAGCTCACCACCGGGACAGCCAAATTCACCCCTCCACTTT	CASSPPGQPNSPLHF
-	TRBJ2-3	TRBV4-1	-	TGCGCCACCGCATGGGGGGGGCCCGACACAGATACGCAGTATTTT	CATAWGGPDTDTQYF
TRBD1	TRBJ2-1	TRBV2	-	TGTGCCAGCAGTACGGACAGGGGTTATGAGCAGTTCTTC	CASSTDRGYEQFF
TRBD1	TRBJ2-7	TRBV13	-	TGTGCCAGCAGCTTAGGGGACAGGGGGCACGAGCAGTACTTC	CASSLGDRGHEQYF
-	TRBJ1-2	TRBV27	-	TGTGCCACTGCGGGGGTCGCATCTAACTATGGCTACACCTTC	CATAGVASNYGYTF
-	TRBJ2-5	TRBV6-5	-	TGTGCCAGCAGTTACTCGGCCCAAGAGACCCAGTACTTC	CASSYSAQETQYF
-	TRBJ1-5	TRBV7-6	-	TGTGCCAGCAGCCCCGCGTCGACAGATAGCAATCAGCCCCAGCATTTT	CASSPASTDSNQPQHF
TRBD1	TRBJ1-1	TRBV9	few	TGTGCCAGCAGCCTTGGGACAGGAATGAACACTGAAGCTTTCTTT	CASSLGTGMNTEAFF
TRBD1	TRBJ1-5	TRBV5-4	-	TGTGCCAGCAGCTTGAAAGGGGGCGGGCAGCCCCAGCATTTT	CASSLKGGGQPQHF
-	TRBJ2-3	TRBV18	-	TGTGCCAGCTCACCAACACAGGGAACAGATACGCAGTATTTT	CASSPTQGTDTQYF
TRBD1	TRBJ1-1	TRBV11-2	few	TGTGCCAGCAGCTTAGTTCTTCGCAGGGGGCACACTGAAGCTTTCTTT	CASSLVLRRGHTEAFF
-	TRBJ2-5	TRBV6-5	-	TGTGCCAGCAGTTACGCTAGTAAATCAGAGACCCAGTACTTC	CASSYASKSETQYF
-	TRBJ1-1	TRBV18	once	TGTGCCAGCTCACCACCCGGGATGAACACTGAAGCTTTCTTT	CASSPPGMNTEAFF
-	TRBJ2-2	TRBV12-5	once	TGTGCTAGTGGTTTGGGAGCTAAGGACACCTTCACCGGGGAGCTGTTTTTT	CASGLGAKDTFTGELFF
-	TRBJ1-2	TRBV6-1	-	TGTGCCAGCAGTGAGGGGAGGCGTTTCGGCTACACCTTC	CASSEGRRFGYTF
TRBD1	TRBJ2-7	TRBV6-2/TRBV6-3	-	TGTGCCAGCAGTTACGGGGGGACAGGGGCCTACGAGCAGTACTTC	CASSYGGTGAYEQYF
TRBD1	TRBJ1-1	TRBV5-5	once	TGTGCCAGCAGCTTGCCGGGACAGTTCACTGAAGCTTTCTTT	CASSLPGQFTEAFF
-	TRBJ2-3	TRBV9	few	TGTGCCAGCAGCGTAGCACAGGGGGGGACAGATACGCAGTATTTT	CASSVAQGGTDTQYF
-	TRBJ1-1	TRBV5-1	-	TGCGCCAGCAGCGTATCCGGACAGATTAACACTGAAGCTTTCTTT	CASSVSGQINTEAFF